Presented here are 16 T cell receptor beta chains from one specimen sequenced in a study of human T cells and chemical hapten exposure. One entry per CDR3 protein, called by TCRdb with MiXCR from the RACE reads. The sample contains 190,000 or so distinct CDR3 sequences, about 22% of which appear only once. Time point specified: patch test 3, about 24 weeks after DPC sensitization. Regarding treatment: therapeutic diphenylcyclopropenone sensitization with weekly scalp DPC. The source material was whole blood, sampled in connection with sensitization to the hapten diphenylcyclopropenone (DPC). These receptors originate from a woman aged 40 to 49 with alopecia areata. Some clones in this sample may be carry-over from other donors' samples.

CDR3 loop: CSVEPSGNTDTQYF. The CDR3, as DNA: TGCAGCGTTGAACCTAGCGGGAACACAGATACGCAGTATTTT. This rearrangement joins TRBV29-1 to TRBJ2-3; 9 bases match TRBD2. With V trimmed by 2 bases and J by 2 bases, 2 bases remained unmatched. Germline assignment: CDR1 SQVTM and CDR2 ANQGSEA. The CDR3 is 14 residues long.

This clonotype was seen once. The genes are TRBV7-3 and TRBJ2-1, with D possibly being TRBD2 (7 bases). Germline CDR1 reads SGHTA; CDR2 reads FQGTGA. This CDR3 spans 13 amino acids. V shed 5 bases and J shed 12 bases, with 17 bases lying between them. The CDR3 loop is CASSRTDSGVQFF. The CDR3 DNA reads TGTGCCAGCAGCCGCACGGACAGCGGGGTGCAGTTCTTC.

J is TRBJ1-2 and V is TRBV28; D unclear. The V end was cut by 2 bases, the J end by 4 bases, with 5 bases between. Germline CDR1 is MDHEN and CDR2 is SYDVKM. The CDR3 runs to 12 residues. The CDR3 bases are TGTGCCAGCAGTTTAAACCTCTATGGCTACACCTTC. Residues: CASSLNLYGYTF.

The rearrangement uses TRBV7-9 and TRBJ2-3; TRBD2 aligns across 11 bases. Germline trimming cut 2 bases from V and 5 bases from J; bases unmatched to any gene: 15. The CDR3 covers 19 residues. Germline V gives CDR1 SEHNR, CDR2 FQNEAQ (reference sequence). The CDR3 region is CASSLMFSGTSGKEDTQYF. The DNA for the CDR3 is TGTGCCAGCAGCTTAATGTTCTCTGGGACTAGCGGAAAGGAAGATACGCAGTATTTT. The complete variable domain, with remaining parts taken from reference TRBV7-9 and TRBJ2-3, reads DTGVSQNPRHKITKRGQNVTFRCDPISEHNRLYWYRQTLGQGPEFLTYFQNEAQLEKSRLLSDRFSAERPKGSFSTLEIQRTEQGDSAMYLCASSLMFSGTSGKEDTQYFGPGTRLTVL.

CDR3 sequence reads: CASSQWRAAGLGQPQHF. In DNA, the CDR3 is TGTGCCAGCAGCCAATGGCGCGCCGCGGGGTTAGGTCAGCCCCAGCATTTT. J is TRBJ1-5 and V is TRBV5-6; D ambiguous. Per the germline V gene, CDR1 is SGHDT and CDR2 is YYEEEE. Trimming took off 4 bases at V and 6 bases at J, with 23 bases between the two ends. The CDR3 has 17 amino acids.

The chain has TRBV15 and TRBJ2-5; D is ambiguous. The V end lost 0 bases, the J end lost 1 base, and 6 bases lay between the germline ends. Germline V gene lookup returns CDR1 LNHNV and CDR2 YYDKDF (reference sequence). The CDR3 length is 14 residues. CDR3 region: CATSRDWGQETQYF. The CDR3, as DNA: TGTGCCACCAGCAGAGATTGGGGCCAAGAGACCCAGTACTTC.

Many counts were recorded for this clonotype. This sequence joins TRBV12-3 or TRBV12-4 and TRBJ2-2; TRBD1 aligns across 7 bases. V was clipped by 6 bases and J by 5 bases; unmatched bases: 9. The length of the CDR3 is 15 residues. CDR3 nucleotide sequence: TGTGCCAGCAGCCGGGACAGAATACTTACCGGGGAGCTGTTTTTT. This sequence encodes CASSRDRILTGELFF.

This chain connects TRBV6-2 or TRBV6-3 to TRBJ1-5; possible D gene TRBD1, 6 bases. The germline gives CDR1 MNHEY, CDR2 SVGEGT. Trimming left V 5 bases short and J 2 bases short, with 13 bases between. This CDR3 has 15 residues. In DNA form, the CDR3 reads TGTGCCAGCAGTCAAACAGGGCTTGGCAATCAGCCCCAGCATTTT. Its protein product is CASSQTGLGNQPQHF.

The chain combines TRBV5-1 with TRBJ2-6; D not certain. The CDR3 is 15 residues long. Germline V gene data show CDR1 as SGHRS and CDR2 as YFSETQ. Trimming removed 2 bases from V and 0 bases from J, with 6 bases in between. This CDR3 is CASSFVGSGANVLTF. CDR3 DNA: TGCGCCAGCAGCTTCGTGGGCTCTGGGGCCAACGTCCTGACTTTC.

This clonotype showed up just a few times. The rearrangement joins TRBV10-3 to TRBJ2-7; no clear D. This CDR3 comprises 15 residues. CDR1 and CDR2 from the germline V gene are ENHRY and SYGVKD. V was shortened by 7 bases and J by 3 bases, with 19 bases between the two germline ends. CDR3 in DNA: TGTGCCATCAAGGAACAGTCACTGCCGGGCTACGAGCAGTACTTC. It specifies CAIKEQSLPGYEQYF.

This clonotype was found a few times. V is TRBV6-1 and J is TRBJ2-7; D not certain. Germline CDR1 and CDR2: MNHNS and SASEGT. Trimming pared 6 bases from V and 2 bases from J, leaving 17 bases between. This CDR3 spans 15 amino acids. Here the CDR3 reads CASSDDRRFPYEQYF. The DNA of the CDR3 is TGTGCCAGCAGCGACGACCGACGATTTCCCTACGAGCAGTACTTC.

This clonotype was counted at least ten times. The rearrangement links TRBV7-6 to TRBJ1-5; a weak D match, TRBD1 (5 bases). Germline lookup yields CDR1 SGHVS and CDR2 FNYEAQ. V was cut by 2 bases and J by 2 bases, with 16 bases left in between. The CDR3 length is 17 residues. CDR3 amino acids: CASSLHTPDSRNQPQHF. The DNA of the CDR3 is TGTGCCAGCAGCTTACACACACCTGACAGCCGCAATCAGCCCCAGCATTTT.

V is TRBV10-3 and J is TRBJ2-3; weak D call: TRBD2 (5 bases). The CDR3 loop spans 15 amino acids. The germline gives CDR1 ENHRY, CDR2 SYGVKD. V gave up 0 bases and J gave up 2 bases, with 9 bases separating them. The CDR3 nucleotides read TGTGCCATCAGTGAGTCGGGCGGGCCCACAGATACGCAGTATTTT. Translation: CAISESGGPTDTQYF.

The rearrangement joins TRBV20-1 to TRBJ2-2; D unresolved. Trimming shortened V by 3 bases and J by 8 bases, and 7 bases separated the two germline ends. Germline lookup yields CDR1 DFQATT and CDR2 SNEGSKA (reference sequence). The CDR3 loop spans 11 amino acids. The CDR3 coding sequence is TGCAGTGCTAGTAACGGAGGGGAGCTGTTTTTT. This encodes CSASNGGELFF.

This chain links TRBV6-5 with TRBJ2-6; D is unresolved. Germline CDR1 is MNHEY and CDR2 is SVGAGI. This CDR3 is 13 amino acids long. Trimming cost V 6 bases and J 4 bases, with 7 bases left between them. The CDR3 is CASRALGANVLTF. DNA for the CDR3: TGTGCCAGCAGGGCCCTCGGGGCCAACGTCCTGACTTTC.

This clonotype was detected only a few times. The V and J genes are TRBV28 and TRBJ1-2; TRBD1 might be the D (5 bases). The CDR3 covers 14 residues. V was cut by 6 bases and J by 2 bases, with 13 bases left in between. Germline V gene sequence: CDR1 MDHEN, CDR2 SYDVKM. The CDR3 loop reads CASSRPGRNYGYTF. The CDR3 DNA is TGTGCCAGCAGCCGGCCGGGACGGAACTATGGCTACACCTTC.